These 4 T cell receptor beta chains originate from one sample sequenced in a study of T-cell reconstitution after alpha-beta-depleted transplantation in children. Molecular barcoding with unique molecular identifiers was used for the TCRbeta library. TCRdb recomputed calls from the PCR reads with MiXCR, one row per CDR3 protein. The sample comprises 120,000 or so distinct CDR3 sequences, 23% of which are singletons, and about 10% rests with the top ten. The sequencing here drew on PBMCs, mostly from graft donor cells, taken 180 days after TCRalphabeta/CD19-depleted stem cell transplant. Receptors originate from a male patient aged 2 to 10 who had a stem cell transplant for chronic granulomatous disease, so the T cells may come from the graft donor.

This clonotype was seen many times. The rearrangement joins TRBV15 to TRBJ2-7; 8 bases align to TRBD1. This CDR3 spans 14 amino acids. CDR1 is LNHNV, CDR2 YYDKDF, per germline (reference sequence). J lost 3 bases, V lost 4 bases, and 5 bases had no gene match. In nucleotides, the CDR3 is TGTGCCACCAGCATCTCAGGGGGCTTCTACGAGCAGTACTTC. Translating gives CATSISGGFYEQYF.

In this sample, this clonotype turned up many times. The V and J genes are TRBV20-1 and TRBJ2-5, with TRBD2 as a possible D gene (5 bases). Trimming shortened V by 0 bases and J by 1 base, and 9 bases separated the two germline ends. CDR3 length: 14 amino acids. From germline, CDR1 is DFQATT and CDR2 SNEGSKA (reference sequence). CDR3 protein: CSARDGRLQETQYF. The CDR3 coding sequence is TGCAGTGCTAGAGATGGGAGACTCCAAGAGACCCAGTACTTC.

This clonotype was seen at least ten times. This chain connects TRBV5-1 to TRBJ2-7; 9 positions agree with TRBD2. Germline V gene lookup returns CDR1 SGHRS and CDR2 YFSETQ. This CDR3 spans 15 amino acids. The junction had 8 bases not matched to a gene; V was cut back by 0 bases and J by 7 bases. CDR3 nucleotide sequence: TGCGCCAGCAGCTTGGAATTAGCGGGAGAGGAGGAGCAGTACTTC. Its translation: CASSLELAGEEEQYF. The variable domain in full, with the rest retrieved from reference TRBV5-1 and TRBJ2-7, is KAGVTQTPRYLIKTRGQQVTLSCSPISGHRSVSWYQQTPGQGLQFLFEYFSETQRNKGNFPGRFSGRQFSNSRSEMNVSTLELGDSALYLCASSLELAGEEEQYFGPGTRLTVT.

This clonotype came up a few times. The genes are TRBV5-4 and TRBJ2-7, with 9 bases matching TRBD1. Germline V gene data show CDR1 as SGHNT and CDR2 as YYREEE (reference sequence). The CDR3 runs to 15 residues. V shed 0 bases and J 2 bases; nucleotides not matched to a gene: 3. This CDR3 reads CASSLGGDRAYEQYF. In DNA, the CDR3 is TGTGCCAGCAGCTTGGGAGGGGACAGGGCCTACGAGCAGTACTTC.